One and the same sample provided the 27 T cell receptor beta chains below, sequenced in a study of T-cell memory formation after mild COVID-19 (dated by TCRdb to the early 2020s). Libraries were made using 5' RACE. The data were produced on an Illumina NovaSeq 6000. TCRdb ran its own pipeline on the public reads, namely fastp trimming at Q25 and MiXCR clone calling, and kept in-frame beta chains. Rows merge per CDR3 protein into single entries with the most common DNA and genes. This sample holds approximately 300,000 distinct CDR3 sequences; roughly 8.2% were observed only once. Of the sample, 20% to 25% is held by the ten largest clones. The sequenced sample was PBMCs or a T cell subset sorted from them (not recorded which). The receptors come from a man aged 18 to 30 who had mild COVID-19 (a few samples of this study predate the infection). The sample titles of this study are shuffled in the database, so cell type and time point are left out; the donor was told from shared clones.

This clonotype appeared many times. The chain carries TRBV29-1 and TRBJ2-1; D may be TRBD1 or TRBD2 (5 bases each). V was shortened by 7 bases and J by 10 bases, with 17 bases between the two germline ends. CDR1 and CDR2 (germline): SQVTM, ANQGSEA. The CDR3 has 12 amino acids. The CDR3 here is CSASSGTGEQFF. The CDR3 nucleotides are TGCAGCGCGAGTTCCGGGACGGGGGAGCAGTTCTTC.

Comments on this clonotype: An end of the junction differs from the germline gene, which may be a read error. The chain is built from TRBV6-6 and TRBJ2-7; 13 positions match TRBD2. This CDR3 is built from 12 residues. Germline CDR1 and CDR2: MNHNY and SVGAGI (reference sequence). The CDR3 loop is CASSLTSGGDNF. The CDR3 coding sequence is TGTGCCAGCAGCCTAACTAGCGGGGGGGACAACTTC.

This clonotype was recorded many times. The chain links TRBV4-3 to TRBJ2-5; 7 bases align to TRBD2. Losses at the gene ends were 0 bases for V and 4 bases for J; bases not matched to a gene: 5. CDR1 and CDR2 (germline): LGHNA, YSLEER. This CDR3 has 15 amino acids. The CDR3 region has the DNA TGCGCCAGCAGCCAAGATGCGGGGGATGGAGAGACCCAGTACTTC. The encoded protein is CASSQDAGDGETQYF.

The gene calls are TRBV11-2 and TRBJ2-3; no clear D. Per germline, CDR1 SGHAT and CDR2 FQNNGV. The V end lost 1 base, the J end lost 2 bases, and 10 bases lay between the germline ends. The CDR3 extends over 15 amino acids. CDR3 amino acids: CASSLAVTFTDTQYF. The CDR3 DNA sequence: TGTGCCAGCAGCTTAGCAGTGACCTTCACAGATACGCAGTATTTT. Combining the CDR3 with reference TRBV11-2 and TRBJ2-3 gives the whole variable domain EAGVAQSPRYKIIEKRQSVAFWCNPISGHATLYWYQQILGQGPKLLIQFQNNGVVDDSQLPKDRFSAERLKGVDSTLKIQPAKLEDSAVYLCASSLAVTFTDTQYFGPGTRLTVL.

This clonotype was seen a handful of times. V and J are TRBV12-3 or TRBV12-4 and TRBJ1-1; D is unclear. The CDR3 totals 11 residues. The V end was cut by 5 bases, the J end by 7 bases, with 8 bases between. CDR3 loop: CASSDRYEAFF. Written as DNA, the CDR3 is TGTGCCAGCAGTGACCGATATGAAGCTTTCTTT.

CDR3 protein: CSARQGAANEKLFF. As DNA, the CDR3 is TGCAGTGCTAGACAGGGGGCTGCTAATGAAAAACTGTTTTTT. The rearrangement links TRBV20-1 to TRBJ1-4; 8 positions agree with TRBD1. Per germline, CDR1 DFQATT and CDR2 SNEGSKA (reference sequence). CDR3 length: 14 residues. V lost 2 bases and J lost 3; bases outside the gene matches: 2.

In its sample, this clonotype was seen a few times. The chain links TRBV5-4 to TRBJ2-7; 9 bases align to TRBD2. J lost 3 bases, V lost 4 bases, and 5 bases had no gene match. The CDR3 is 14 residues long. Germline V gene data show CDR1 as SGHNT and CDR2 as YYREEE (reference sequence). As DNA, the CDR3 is TGTGCCAGCAGCCAGCTAGCGGGGAACTACGAGCAGTACTTC. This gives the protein CASSQLAGNYEQYF.

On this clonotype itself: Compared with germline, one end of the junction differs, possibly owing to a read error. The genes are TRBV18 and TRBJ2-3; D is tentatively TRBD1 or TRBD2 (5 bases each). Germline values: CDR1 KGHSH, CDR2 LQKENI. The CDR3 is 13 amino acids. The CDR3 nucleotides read TGTGGCAGCTCACTTGGGACCCCAGATACGCAGTATTTT. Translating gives CGSSLGTPDTQYF.

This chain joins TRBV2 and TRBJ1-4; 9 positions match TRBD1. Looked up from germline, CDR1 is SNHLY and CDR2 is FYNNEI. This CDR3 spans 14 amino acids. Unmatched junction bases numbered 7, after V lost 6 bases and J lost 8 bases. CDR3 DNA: TGTGCCAGCAGGGGGGGGACAGGGTCGGAAAAACTGTTTTTT. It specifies CASRGGTGSEKLFF. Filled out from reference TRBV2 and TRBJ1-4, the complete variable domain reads EPEVTQTPSHQVTQMGQEVILRCVPISNHLYFYWYRQILGQKVEFLVSFYNNEISEKSEIFDDQFSVERPDGSNFTLKIRSTKLEDSAMYFCASRGGTGSEKLFFGSGTQLSVL.

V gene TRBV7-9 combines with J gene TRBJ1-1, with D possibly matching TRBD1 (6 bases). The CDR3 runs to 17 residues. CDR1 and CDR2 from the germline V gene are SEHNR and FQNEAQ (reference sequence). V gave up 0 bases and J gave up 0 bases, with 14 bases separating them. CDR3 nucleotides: TGTGCCAGCAGCTTAGCAGGTGTGGGGGGCATGAACACTGAAGCTTTCTTT. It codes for CASSLAGVGGMNTEAFF.

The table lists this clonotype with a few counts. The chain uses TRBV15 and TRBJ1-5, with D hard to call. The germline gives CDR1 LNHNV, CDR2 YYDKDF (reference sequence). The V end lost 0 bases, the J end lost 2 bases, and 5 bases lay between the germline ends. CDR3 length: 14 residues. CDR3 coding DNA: TGTGCCACCAGCAGAGATCTCGGCAATCAGCCCCAGCATTTT. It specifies CATSRDLGNQPQHF.

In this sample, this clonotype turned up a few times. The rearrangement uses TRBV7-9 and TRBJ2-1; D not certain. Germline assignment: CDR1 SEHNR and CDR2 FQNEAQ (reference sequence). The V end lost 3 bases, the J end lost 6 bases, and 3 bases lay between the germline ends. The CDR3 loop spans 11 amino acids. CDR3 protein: CASSFFNEQFF. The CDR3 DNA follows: TGTGCCAGCAGCTTCTTCAATGAGCAGTTCTTC.

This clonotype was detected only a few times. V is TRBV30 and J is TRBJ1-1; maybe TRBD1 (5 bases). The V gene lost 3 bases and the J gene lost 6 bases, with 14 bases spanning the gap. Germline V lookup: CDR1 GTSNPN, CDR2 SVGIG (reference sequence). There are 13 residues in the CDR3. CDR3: CAWRKGVGSEAFF. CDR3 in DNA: TGTGCCTGGAGGAAAGGGGTAGGGTCTGAAGCTTTCTTT.

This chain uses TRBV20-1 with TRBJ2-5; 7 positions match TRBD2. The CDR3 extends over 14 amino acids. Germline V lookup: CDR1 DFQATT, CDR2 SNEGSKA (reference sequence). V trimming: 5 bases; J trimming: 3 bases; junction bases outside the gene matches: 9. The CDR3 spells CSAGGDSDEETQYF. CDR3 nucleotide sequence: TGCAGTGCTGGGGGGGATAGCGACGAAGAGACCCAGTACTTC.

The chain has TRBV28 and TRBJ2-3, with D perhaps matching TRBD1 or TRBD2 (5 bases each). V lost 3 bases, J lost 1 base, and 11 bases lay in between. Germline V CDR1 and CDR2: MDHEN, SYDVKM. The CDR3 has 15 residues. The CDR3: CASSLSWDGTDTQYF. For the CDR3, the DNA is TGTGCCAGCAGTTTGAGTTGGGACGGCACAGATACGCAGTATTTT.

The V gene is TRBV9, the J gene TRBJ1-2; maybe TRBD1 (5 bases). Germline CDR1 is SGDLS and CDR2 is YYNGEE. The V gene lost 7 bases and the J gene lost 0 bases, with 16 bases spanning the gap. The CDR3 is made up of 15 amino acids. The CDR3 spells CASSRTGDANYGYTF. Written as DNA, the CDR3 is TGTGCCAGCTCTCGTACGGGGGACGCTAACTATGGCTACACCTTC.

CDR3: CASSSGQLYGYTF. The CDR3 coding sequence is TGTGCCAGCAGCTCGGGACAGCTTTATGGCTACACCTTC. The chain is built from TRBV11-2 and TRBJ1-2; 7 positions agree with TRBD1. The CDR3 extends over 13 amino acids. In germline, CDR1 is SGHAT, CDR2 FQNNGV. V was pared by 4 bases and J by 5 bases, with 4 bases of the junction left unmatched.

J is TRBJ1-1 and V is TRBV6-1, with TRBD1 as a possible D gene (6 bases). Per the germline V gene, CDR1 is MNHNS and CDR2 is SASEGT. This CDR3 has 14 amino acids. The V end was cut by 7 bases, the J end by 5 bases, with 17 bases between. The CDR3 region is CASKAGGRETEAFF. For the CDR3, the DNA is TGTGCCAGCAAGGCCGGGGGGCGAGAGACTGAAGCTTTCTTT.

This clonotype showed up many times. The CDR3 here is CASREFTTGTANTEAFF. The CDR3 DNA sequence: TGTGCCAGCAGGGAGTTCACCACCGGGACAGCGAACACTGAAGCTTTCTTT. V usage is TRBV6-1 and J usage is TRBJ1-1; 7 nucleotides align to TRBD1. V lost 6 bases to trimming and J lost 1 base; unmatched junction nucleotides: 14. This CDR3 region has 17 residues. From germline, CDR1 is MNHNS and CDR2 SASEGT.

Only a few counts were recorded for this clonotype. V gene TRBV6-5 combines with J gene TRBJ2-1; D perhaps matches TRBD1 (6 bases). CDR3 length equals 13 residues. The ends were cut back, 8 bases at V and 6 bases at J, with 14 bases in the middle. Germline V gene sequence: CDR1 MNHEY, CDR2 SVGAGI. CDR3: CASQGQRLNEQFF. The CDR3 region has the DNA TGTGCCAGCCAAGGACAGCGCCTCAATGAGCAGTTCTTC.

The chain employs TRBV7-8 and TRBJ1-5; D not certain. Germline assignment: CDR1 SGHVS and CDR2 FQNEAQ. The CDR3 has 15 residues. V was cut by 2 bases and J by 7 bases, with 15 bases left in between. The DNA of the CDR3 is TGTGCCAGCAGCTTATATACACCGGTTGACCAGCCCCAGCATTTT. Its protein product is CASSLYTPVDQPQHF.

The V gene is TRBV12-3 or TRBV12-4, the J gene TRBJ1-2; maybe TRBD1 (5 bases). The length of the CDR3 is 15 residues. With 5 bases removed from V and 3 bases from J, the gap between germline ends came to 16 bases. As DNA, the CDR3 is TGTGCCAGCAGTCCTAGTTCGGGGGGTGACTATGGCTACACCTTC. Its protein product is CASSPSSGGDYGYTF.

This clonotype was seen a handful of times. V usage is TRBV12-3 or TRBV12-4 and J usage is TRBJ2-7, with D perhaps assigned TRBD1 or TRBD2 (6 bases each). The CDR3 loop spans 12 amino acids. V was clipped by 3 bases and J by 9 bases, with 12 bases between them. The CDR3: CASSFGGLGQYF. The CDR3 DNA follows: TGTGCCAGCAGTTTTGGGGGGCTCGGGCAGTACTTC.

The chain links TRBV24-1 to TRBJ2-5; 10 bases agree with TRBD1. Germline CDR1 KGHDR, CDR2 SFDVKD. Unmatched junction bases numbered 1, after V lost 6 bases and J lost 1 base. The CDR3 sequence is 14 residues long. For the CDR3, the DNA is TGTGCCACCAGTTGGGACAGGGGCCAAGAGACCCAGTACTTC. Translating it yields CATSWDRGQETQYF.

The CDR3 here is CASSPWTTTDTQYF. CDR3 bases: TGTGCCAGCAGCCCTTGGACCACCACAGATACGCAGTATTTT. The V gene is TRBV7-9, the J gene TRBJ2-3; the D is unclear. The CDR3 sequence is 14 residues long. V was cut by 5 bases and J by 2 bases, with 11 bases left in between. Germline CDR1 is SEHNR and CDR2 is FQNEAQ (reference sequence).

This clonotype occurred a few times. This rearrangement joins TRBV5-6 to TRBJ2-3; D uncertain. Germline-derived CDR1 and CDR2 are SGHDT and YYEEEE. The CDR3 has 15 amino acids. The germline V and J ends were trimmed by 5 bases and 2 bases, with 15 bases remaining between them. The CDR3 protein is CASSYSTRFTDTQYF. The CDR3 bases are TGTGCCAGCAGTTACTCCACCCGATTCACAGATACGCAGTATTTT.

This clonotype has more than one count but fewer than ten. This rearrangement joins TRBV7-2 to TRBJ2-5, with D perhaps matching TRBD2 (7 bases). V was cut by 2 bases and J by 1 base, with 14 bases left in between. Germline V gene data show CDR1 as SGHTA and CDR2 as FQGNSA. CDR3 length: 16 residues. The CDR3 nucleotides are TGTGCCAGCAGCTTACGGGGGGCTTCGTTCCAAGAGACCCAGTACTTC. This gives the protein CASSLRGASFQETQYF.